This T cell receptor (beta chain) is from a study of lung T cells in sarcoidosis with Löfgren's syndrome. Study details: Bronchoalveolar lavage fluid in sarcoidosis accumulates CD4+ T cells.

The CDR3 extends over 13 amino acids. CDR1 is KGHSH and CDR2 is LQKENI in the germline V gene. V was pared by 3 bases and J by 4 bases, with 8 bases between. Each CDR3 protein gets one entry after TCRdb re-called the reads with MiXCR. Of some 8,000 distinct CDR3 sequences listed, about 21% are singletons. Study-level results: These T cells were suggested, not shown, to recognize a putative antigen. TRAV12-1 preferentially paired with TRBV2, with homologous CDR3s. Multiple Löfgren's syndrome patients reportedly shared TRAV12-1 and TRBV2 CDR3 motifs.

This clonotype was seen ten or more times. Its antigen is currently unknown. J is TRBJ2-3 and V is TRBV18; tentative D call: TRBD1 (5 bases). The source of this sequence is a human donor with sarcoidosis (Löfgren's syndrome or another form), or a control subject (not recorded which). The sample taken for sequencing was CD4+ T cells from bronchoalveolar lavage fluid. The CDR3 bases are TGTGCCAGCTCACCCAGGGTAGCAGATACGCAGTATTTT. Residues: CASSPRVADTQYF.